This TCR beta chain was sequenced in a study of T cells in Graves' hyperthyroidism and ophthalmopathy (dated by TCRdb to between 2018 and 2021). Regarding the complete study: Peripheral blood samples were taken at the time of initial diagnosis, prior to any treatment. To identify distinguishing TCR V-J signatures, a discovery cohort of about 95 patients was used, comprising some 43 with Graves' ophthalmopathy and 57 with stable Graves' hyperthyroidism. An independent validation cohort of around 20 hyperthyroidism patients and over 15 patients who later progressed to ophthalmopathy tested prospective prediction of ophthalmopathy. Thyroid tissue and blood T-cell repertoires from roughly 6 Graves' hyperthyroidism patients were also compared in the study. The roughly 91 discovery patients were randomly split 7:3 into training and test sets. After blood sampling, hyperthyroidism patients were treated with methimazole at a starting dose of 30 mg daily, and ophthalmopathy patients were treated with high-dose intravenous methylprednisolone. The paper describes TCR Vbeta CDR3 sequencing of about 140 peripheral blood samples, made up of 40 to 45 ophthalmopathy patients, 70 to 75 hyperthyroidism patients and some 17 progressor patients. Here is what the overall study found, with its caveats: Most expanded thyroid clonotypes (frequency above 0.001) were also detected in blood, suggesting blood repertoires may reflect thyroid immune responses. In validation, the model predicted progression to ophthalmopathy with 60% to 71% sensitivity and 72.22% specificity, a median of 6.5 months before onset. In cross-validation, a model built on a 13 V-J signature told ophthalmopathy apart from stable hyperthyroidism with approximately 90% sensitivity and roughly 81% specificity, and in testing the same model reached 80%/75%. Sample size was not statistically predetermined, and investigators were not blinded to group allocation.

CDR3 length: 15 amino acids, cysteine to phenylalanine. Only the CDR3 portion is preserved as DNA: 45 bases, with reading frame beginning at the first base. Compared with germline, V lacks 3 bases and J lacks 4 bases; bases without a gene match: 5. CDR1 and CDR2 are drawn from the germline V gene: MNHNS, SASEGT. Stable Graves' hyperthyroidism was defined as the absence of progression to ophthalmopathy over 18 months of follow-up. The hyperthyroidism patients were between 18 and 65 years old and newly diagnosed, with a disease duration of less than 2 months. Any patient with an uncontrolled infection, another autoimmune disease, pregnancy or lactation was excluded. Diagnoses were based on clinical symptoms, serum thyroxine and TRAb, thyroid ultrasound and orbital computed tomography. PBMCs were isolated from about 10 ml of fresh peripheral blood by Ficoll-Paque density gradient centrifugation. Total RNA was extracted with Trizol reagent, and quality was checked on an Agilent 2100 Bioanalyzer.

Of note for this clonotype: The clone's antigen remains unknown. There are no base qualities to consult, and no much larger clone falls within one base.

Amplification of TCR beta CDR3 regions was carried out from RNA transcripts. For the first round of RT-PCR on the TCR CDR3, the HTBI primer set was used together with the Qiagen OneStep RT-PCR kit. Libraries were constructed in a second round of multiplex PCR, after which size selection and purification were carried out. Paired-end sequencing of the libraries was performed with 100 bp reads on an Illumina HiSeq2000. The authors' analysis ran thus. Raw data were processed with SOAPnuke, discarding reads with adapters, uncalled bases, mean Phred below 15, or no exact constant-primer or identifier match. High-quality paired reads were merged using COPE v1.2.5, and each unique nucleotide sequence was defined as a clonotype. MiTCR v1.1 was used to align the clonotypes against IMGT TRBV, TRBD and TRBJ reference segments. Analysis was restricted to V-J combinations with a frequency above 0.0001, which covered roughly 99% of repertoires. The TCS score was defined as F50 (clonal expansion) divided by E x V (chaos), with BLOSUM62-based TCRdist calculated between CDR3 peptides within each V-J. Welch's t-statistics and random forest reduced around 550 V-J features to about 13, which were used in a naive Bayes classifier (R e1071). The public reads were run again by TCRdb, first through fastp at Q25 and then through MiXCR, and only productive beta chains were kept. Every entry covers one CDR3 protein and lists the most common genes and DNA from its rows. These V and J calls are TCRdb output, not the study's own analysis. For this sample there are fewer than 850,000 distinct CDR3 sequences; 15% to 20% appear just once. The ten most abundant clones make up roughly a sixth of the sample.

The sample was blood. This TCR derives from a man over 45 with Graves' hyperthyroidism. The rearrangement joined TRBV6-1 to TRBJ1-2, and 10 junction bases match TRBD1. The nucleotides are TGTGCCAGCAGTGATAGTCGGACAGGGGGCTATGGCTACACCTTC. It is translated as CASSDSRTGGYGYTF.